The sequence of this T cell receptor (beta chain) was determined in a study of CD8 T cells in Susac syndrome. The wider study: Susac syndrome patients were untreated, on corticosteroids with some adding intravenous immunoglobulin, or on intravenous immunoglobulin only.

A remark on this clonotype: Antigen specificity is unknown.

Germline V gene data show CDR1 as LNHNV and CDR2 as YYDKDF (reference sequence). V dropped 0 bases and J dropped 4 bases, with 7 bases sitting between them. This CDR3 contains 14 residues. RNA amounts of about 0.5 to 1 ug underwent reverse transcription with random hexamers. TCR beta CDR3 was amplified by immunoSEQ covering 54 Vbeta and 13 Jbeta. MiXCR was run by TCRdb on the immunoSEQ multiplex PCR reads, yielding one entry per CDR3 protein. The repertoire holds about 76,000 distinct CDR3 sequences, with roughly 92% as singletons. Findings and caveats of the study: Susac CD8+ cells expanded clonally the most in TEMRA cells and in active patients.

This TCR was recovered from a human donor with Susac syndrome. Material for sequencing was CD8+ T cells from PBMCs. The gene calls are TRBV15 and TRBJ1-5, with D maybe TRBD1 (5 bases). In nucleotides, the CDR3 is TGTGCCACCAGCAGAGAAAGGGGTAATCAGCCCCAGCATTTT. Protein: CATSRERGNQPQHF. Based on the CDR3 plus reference TRBV15 and TRBJ1-5, the full variable domain is DAMVIQNPRYQVTQFGKPVTLSCSQTLNHNVMYWYQQKSSQAPKLLFHYYDKDFNNEADTPDNFQSRRPNTSFCFLDIRSPGLGDTAMYLCATSRERGNQPQHFGDGTRLSIL.